These T cell receptor beta chains were read from a single sample in a study of read filtering for tumor transcriptome and immune sequencing. TCRdb ran MiXCR on the reads and lists one entry per CDR3 protein. This table holds 100,000 to 150,000 distinct CDR3 sequences, over 10% found once. Sequencing input: a population of CD138-negative cells sorted from bone marrow. The source of these receptors is a donor at least 40 years old with multiple myeloma. Each CDR3 is given with its conserved first and last residue. D genes are given only for firm matches. Only some rows state a clone size, as once, few, many or a class for expanded clones.

v_call	clone_size	d_call	cdr3_length	j_call	cdr3_aa	cdr3_nt
TRBV20-1	many	.	13	TRBJ1-2	CSARDLSSYGYTF	TGCAGTGCTAGAGATTTATCCAGCTATGGCTACACCTTC
TRBV12-3/TRBV12-4	many	TRBD1	18	TRBJ1-1	CASSPREGTGRGRTEAFF	TGTGCCAGCAGTCCTCGGGAAGGGACAGGTCGAGGGCGGACTGAAGCTTTCTTT
TRBV3-1	many	.	16	TRBJ2-1	CASSQGLGPTNNEQFF	TGTGCAAGCAGCCAAGGCCTGGGGCCGACCAACAATGAGCAGTTCTTC
TRBV20-1	many	TRBD2	15	TRBJ2-1	CSARDPGLGDNEQFF	TGCAGTGCTAGAGATCCGGGACTAGGTGACAATGAGCAGTTCTTC
TRBV12-3/TRBV12-4	.	TRBD2	16	TRBJ2-1	CASSPSGMAVGNEQFF	TGTGCCAGCAGTCCTAGCGGGATGGCGGTTGGCAATGAGCAGTTCTTC
TRBV6-1	many	.	15	TRBJ1-1	CASSKADGEGDEAFF	TGTGCCAGCAGTAAAGCGGACGGGGAGGGAGATGAAGCTTTCTTT
TRBV5-6	few	.	17	TRBJ1-5	CASSLLGRLPSNQPQHF	TGTGCCAGCAGTTTACTGGGACGGCTCCCTAGCAATCAGCCCCAGCATTTT
TRBV7-6	many	.	14	TRBJ1-1	CASSPTGGNTEAFF	TGTGCCAGCAGCCCCACCGGGGGAAACACTGAAGCTTTCTTT
TRBV5-1	few	.	13	TRBJ2-2	CASSLTDTGELFF	TGCGCCAGCAGCCTCACTGACACCGGGGAGCTGTTTTTT
TRBV10-3	many	.	16	TRBJ2-5	CAISEPLRGQEETQYF	TGTGCCATCAGTGAGCCCCTCCGGGGCCAAGAAGAGACCCAGTACTTC
TRBV27	many	.	13	TRBJ1-1	CASSFRENTEAFF	TGTGCCAGCAGTTTCCGTGAGAACACTGAAGCTTTCTTT
TRBV5-5	many	.	15	TRBJ2-1	CASSLRVGGHNEQFF	TGTGCCAGCAGCTTGAGGGTCGGCGGCCACAATGAGCAGTTCTTC
TRBV5-1	many	.	13	TRBJ2-5	CASSSTHQETQYF	TGCGCCAGCAGCTCGACACACCAAGAGACCCAGTACTTC
TRBV20-1	many	TRBD1	14	TRBJ1-5	CSASQGAKDQPQHF	TGCAGTGCTAGTCAGGGGGCTAAGGATCAGCCCCAGCATTTT
TRBV7-9	many	TRBD1	13	TRBJ2-3	CASSRQGADTQYF	TGTGCCAGCAGCCGCCAGGGGGCAGATACGCAGTATTTT
TRBV7-2	many	.	13	TRBJ2-1	CATRLSGPYEQFF	TGTGCCACCCGCCTTAGTGGGCCGTATGAGCAGTTCTTC
TRBV19	many	TRBD2	16	TRBJ2-1	CASSISDAGDYNEQFF	TGTGCCAGTAGTATCTCGGACGCGGGGGATTACAATGAGCAGTTCTTC
TRBV7-2	few	TRBD1	15	TRBJ1-4	CASSRAGQGAPILFF	TGTGCCAGCAGCCGCGCGGGACAGGGGGCGCCGATACTGTTTTTT
TRBV24-1	many	.	13	TRBJ2-1	CATSDSIRDEQFF	TGTGCCACCAGTGACTCTATCAGGGATGAGCAGTTCTTC
TRBV10-3	few	.	16	TRBJ1-5	CAISERMTASNQPQHF	TGTGCCATCAGTGAGCGAATGACGGCTAGCAATCAGCCCCAGCATTTT
TRBV7-4	.	TRBD2	17	TRBJ2-3	CASRPKLAGGRTDTQYF	TGTGCCAGCAGGCCAAAACTAGCGGGAGGGAGGACAGATACGCAGTATTTT
TRBV27	many	TRBD1	14	TRBJ2-5	CASSRDSLQETQYF	TGTGCCAGCAGCCGGGACAGCCTCCAAGAGACCCAGTACTTC
TRBV12-3/TRBV12-4	many	TRBD2	16	TRBJ2-1	CASTSGSGRGYNEQFF	TGTGCCAGCACAAGCGGGAGCGGGCGTGGGTACAATGAGCAGTTCTTC
TRBV28	many	.	11	TRBJ2-7	CASSGPREQYF	TGTGCCAGCAGTGGACCCAGGGAGCAGTACTTC
TRBV28	many	TRBD2	15	TRBJ2-1	CASTLGGSGGNEQFF	TGTGCCAGCACCCTCGGCGGGAGCGGAGGGAATGAGCAGTTCTTC
TRBV20-1	many	.	13	TRBJ1-5	CSATLGGQQHQHF	TGCAGTGCTACCCTGGGAGGACAGCAGCACCAGCATTTT
TRBV20-1	few	TRBD2	19	TRBJ2-1	CSARFSGLAGPSSYNEQFF	TGCAGTGCTAGGTTCTCGGGACTAGCGGGCCCGAGCTCCTACAATGAGCAGTTCTTC
TRBV20-1	many	TRBD2	15	TRBJ2-7	CSAPGLAGVDHEQYF	TGCAGTGCGCCGGGACTAGCGGGAGTGGACCACGAGCAGTACTTC
TRBV11-2	many	TRBD1	14	TRBJ1-6	CASSPGGAGSPLHF	TGTGCCAGCAGCCCAGGGGGCGCGGGTTCACCCCTCCACTTT
TRBV20-1	many	.	13	TRBJ1-5	CSATRQSNQPQHF	TGCAGTGCCACCCGACAAAGCAATCAGCCCCAGCATTTT
TRBV7-3	many	.	14	TRBJ2-1	CASSPNGQYNEQFF	TGTGCCAGCAGCCCAAATGGCCAGTACAATGAGCAGTTCTTC
TRBV30	.	.	13	TRBJ2-7	CAWGGGVSCVQYF	TGTGCCTGGGGTGGCGGAGTCTCCTGCGTGCAGTACTTC
TRBV24-1	many	TRBD1	13	TRBJ1-5	CATSRGSNQPQHF	TGTGCCACCAGCAGGGGGAGCAATCAGCCCCAGCATTTT
TRBV11-2	.	TRBD2	15	TRBJ2-1	CASRHLAGPYNEQFF	TGTGCCAGCAGACATCTAGCGGGACCCTACAATGAGCAGTTCTTC
TRBV6-2/TRBV6-3	many	TRBD1	15	TRBJ2-1	CASSYTRTGFNEQFF	TGTGCCAGCAGTTACACTCGGACAGGGTTTAATGAGCAGTTCTTC
TRBV11-2	.	.	13	TRBJ2-3	CASSFKGIDTQYF	TGTGCCAGCAGCTTTAAGGGGATAGATACGCAGTATTTT
TRBV20-1	many	TRBD2	17	TRBJ2-3	CSARDVGTSGSTDTQYF	TGCAGTGCTAGAGATGTCGGGACTAGCGGGAGCACAGATACGCAGTATTTT
TRBV5-1	many	.	14	TRBJ2-1	CASSLDGGGDEQFF	TGCGCCAGCAGCTTGGATGGCGGGGGCGATGAGCAGTTCTTC
TRBV20-1	many	TRBD1	13	TRBJ1-5	CSARATGSGPQHF	TGCAGTGCTAGAGCGACAGGGAGTGGGCCCCAGCATTTT
TRBV7-2	many	.	15	TRBJ2-1	CASSALTGGAYEQFF	TGTGCCAGCAGCGCCCTGACGGGGGGCGCATATGAGCAGTTCTTC
TRBV9	many	TRBD2	13	TRBJ2-1	CASSVISGSLQFF	TGTGCCAGCAGCGTAATTAGCGGGAGTTTACAGTTCTTC
TRBV2	few	TRBD2	15	TRBJ2-1	CASGEGSGSANEQFF	TGTGCCAGCGGTGAAGGTAGCGGGAGTGCCAATGAGCAGTTCTTC
TRBV11-1	many	.	15	TRBJ2-7	CASSLEQGGTYEQYF	TGTGCCAGCAGCCTTGAGCAGGGTGGTACCTACGAGCAGTACTTC
TRBV11-3	many	.	11	TRBJ2-1	CASSLDSRQFF	TGTGCCAGCAGCTTAGACTCGCGGCAGTTCTTC
TRBV7-3	many	.	14	TRBJ2-2	CASSPYKNTGELFF	TGTGCCAGCAGCCCCTACAAGAACACCGGGGAGCTGTTTTTT
TRBV5-4	few	.	12	TRBJ1-2	CASSSTGYGYTF	TGTGCCAGCAGCTCGACAGGTTATGGCTACACCTTC